This T cell receptor (beta chain) emerged from a study of beta chain features in type 1 diabetes. Notes on the study in general: People with Type 1 diabetes carried modestly yet significantly shorter TCRB CDR3s in all four CD4+ subsets. Whatever favoring of shorter templates PCR might show would apply equally to patients and controls. Fewer junction insertions and more nucleotide deletions appeared in type 1 diabetes patients. Among patients, naive, central memory and Treg TCRB repertoires appeared more similar than among healthy donors.

Note on this clone: The antigen remains undetermined.

The entirety of the isolated RNA underwent reverse transcription, so expressed TCRB transcripts were sequenced. Profiling relied on immunoSEQ multiplex PCR, and the TCRdb table lists in-frame clones only, not all of them. The sample lists 300,000 to 350,000 clones; around 9.3% were seen once. Populations obtained by sorting all exceeded 95% purity. This receptor was identified in a man under 40 with type 1 diabetes. The sample taken for sequencing was central memory CD4+ T cells from blood.

CDR3 bases: TGCGCCAGCAGCCAAGGCCGGGGGACGCGGATTAGTTCACCCCTCCACTTT. Translation gives CASSQGRGTRISSPLHF. This chain connects TRBV4-3 to TRBJ1-6, with D tentatively TRBD1 (5 bases). Germline CDR1 is LGHNA and CDR2 is YSLEER. This CDR3 has 17 residues. V was pared by 1 base and J by 9 bases, with 19 bases between.